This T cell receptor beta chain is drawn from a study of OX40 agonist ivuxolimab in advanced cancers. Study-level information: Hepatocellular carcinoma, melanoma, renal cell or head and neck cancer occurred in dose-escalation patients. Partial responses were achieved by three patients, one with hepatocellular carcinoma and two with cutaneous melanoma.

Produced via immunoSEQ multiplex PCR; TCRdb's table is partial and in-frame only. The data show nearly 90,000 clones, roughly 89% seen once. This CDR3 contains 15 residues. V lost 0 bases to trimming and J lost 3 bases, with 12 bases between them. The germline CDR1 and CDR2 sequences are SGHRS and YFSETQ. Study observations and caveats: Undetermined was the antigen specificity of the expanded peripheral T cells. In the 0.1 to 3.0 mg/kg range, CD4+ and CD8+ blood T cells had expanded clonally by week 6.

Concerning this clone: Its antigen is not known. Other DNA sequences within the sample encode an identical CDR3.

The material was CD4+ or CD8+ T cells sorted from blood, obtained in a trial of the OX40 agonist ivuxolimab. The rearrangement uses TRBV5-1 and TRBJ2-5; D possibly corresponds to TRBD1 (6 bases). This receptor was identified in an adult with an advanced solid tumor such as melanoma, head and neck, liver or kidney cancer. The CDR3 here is CASSLDTGREETQYF. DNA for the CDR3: TGCGCCAGCAGCTTGGACACAGGGCGGGAAGAGACCCAGTACTTC.